A single sample is the source of the 5 T cell receptor beta chains below, sequenced in a study of beta chain features in type 1 diabetes. Expressed TCRB transcripts were sequenced after all isolated RNA was converted to cDNA. TCRdb's table, derived via immunoSEQ multiplex PCR, lists solely in-frame clones and lacks some. This table has about 240,000 clones, about 14% appearing once. Study-wide points: Moderate but significant shortening of TCRB CDR3s was recorded in all four CD4+ subsets from Type 1 diabetes patients.

No antigen is known for these receptors. Specimen: naive CD4+ T cells from blood. Receptor source: a man aged 30 to 45 with type 1 diabetes.

In this sample, this clone turned up a few times. CDR3 residues: CASSPGKGDEQFF. The CDR3 DNA sequence: TGTGCCAGCTCACCAGGGAAGGGGGATGAGCAGTTCTTC. The chain is built from TRBV18 and TRBJ2-1; tentative D call: TRBD1 (6 bases). Trimming pared 2 bases from V and 8 bases from J, leaving 10 bases between. CDR3 length equals 13 residues. Germline-derived CDR1 and CDR2 are KGHSH and LQKENI.

This clone has only a few counts. The chain has TRBV2 and TRBJ1-2; TRBD1 aligns across 7 bases. Germline CDR1 SNHLY, CDR2 FYNNEI. This CDR3 region has 15 residues. After removal of 8 bases from V and 2 bases from J, the junction contained 11 bases not matched to a gene. This CDR3 is CASFNPGQSNYGYTF. CDR3 nucleotide sequence: TGTGCCAGCTTCAATCCGGGACAGTCCAACTATGGCTACACCTTC.

DNA of the CDR3: TGTGCCAGCAGCTCGATCCGGGACAGGGGATCCCCCTACGAGCAGTACTTC. Amino acids: CASSSIRDRGSPYEQYF. V gene TRBV11-2 combines with J gene TRBJ2-7; the match to TRBD1 covers 10 bases. Germline-derived CDR1 and CDR2 are SGHAT and FQNNGV. The V gene end was trimmed by 4 bases and the J gene end by 2 bases; junction bases not matched to a gene: 11. This CDR3 contains 17 residues.

This clone was observed a few times. V usage is TRBV4-1 and J usage is TRBJ2-3; TRBD2 aligns across 7 bases. Germline CDR1 and CDR2: MGHRA and YSYEKL. The CDR3 contains 17 residues. J was trimmed by 6 bases and V by 1 base; bases with no gene match: 13. In DNA, the CDR3 is TGCGCCAGCAGCCAAGTGCGGCGGGGGAATCCCCGGGATACGCAGTATTTT. Encoded protein: CASSQVRRGNPRDTQYF.

This clone was counted a few times. The rearrangement uses TRBV10-3 and TRBJ2-1, with 10 bases matching TRBD1. V shed 11 bases and J 5 bases; nucleotides not matched to a gene: 6. Germline lookup yields CDR1 ENHRY and CDR2 SYGVKD. The CDR3 is 13 residues long. The CDR3 protein is CAGGQGINNEQFF. The DNA of the CDR3 is TGTGCCGGGGGACAGGGGATTAACAATGAGCAGTTCTTC.